One and the same sample provided the 6 T cell receptor beta chains below, sequenced in a study of T cell responses to AZD1222 COVID-19 vaccine. Some clones are missing from TCRdb's copy, which holds only in-frame ones; the method was immunoSEQ multiplex PCR. The sample holds more than 100,000 clones, approximately 90% seen once. Sequencing used peripheral blood, obtained on day 0 of AZD1222 vaccination. All receptors derive from an adult in good health.

The rearrangement joins TRBV7-9 to TRBJ1-5; no reliable D call. Trimming took off 1 base at V and 9 bases at J, with 13 bases between the two ends. Germline CDR1 is SEHNR and CDR2 is FQNEAQ (reference sequence). The CDR3 loop spans 14 amino acids. The CDR3 DNA reads as TGTGCCAGCAGCTTAGGTACGGGGAGTCGGCCCCAGCATTTT. This encodes CASSLGTGSRPQHF.

This sequence joins TRBV18 and TRBJ2-7; D may be TRBD1 or TRBD2 (5 bases each). CDR3 length: 15 residues. The V gene's germline CDR1 is KGHSH and CDR2 LQKENI. V was pared by 2 bases and J by 9 bases, with 20 bases between. Here the CDR3 DNA reads TGTGCCAGCTCACCAGGGACCGGGACCGAAAACCCGCAGTACTTC. Translated, it gives CASSPGTGTENPQYF.

The chain recombines TRBV5-5 with TRBJ1-1; tentative D call: TRBD1 (5 bases). V was clipped by 4 bases and J by 4 bases, with 17 bases between them. There are 15 residues in the CDR3. Germline V gives CDR1 SGHKS, CDR2 YYEKEE (reference sequence). The CDR3 DNA sequence: TGTGCCAGCAGCCCTCCCCCCAAAGGGGCCACTGAAGCTTTCTTT. Amino acid sequence: CASSPPPKGATEAFF.

This CDR3 reads CASSPRAAGNTIYF. The CDR3 coding sequence is TGTGCCAGCAGTCCCCGGGCTGCTGGAAACACCATATATTTT. V is TRBV27 and J is TRBJ1-3; D is uncertain. In germline, CDR1 is MNHEY, CDR2 SMNVEV (reference sequence). Trimming took 5 bases from V and 2 from J, leaving 10 bases between them. This CDR3 is 14 amino acids long.

The chain carries TRBV5-4 and TRBJ1-2; the match to TRBD1 covers 10 bases. This CDR3 is 16 amino acids long. Losses at the gene ends were 1 base for V and 5 bases for J; bases not matched to a gene: 8. CDR1 and CDR2 from the germline V gene are SGHNT and YYREEE (reference sequence). The CDR3 protein is CASSLTGTGATYGYTF. The DNA for the CDR3 is TGTGCCAGCAGCTTGACGGGGACAGGGGCGACTTATGGCTACACCTTC.

V and J are TRBV24-1 and TRBJ2-3; TRBD2 might be the D (5 bases). In germline, CDR1 is KGHDR, CDR2 SFDVKD. The CDR3 spans 17 residues. V lost 0 bases, J lost 3 bases, and 15 bases lay in between. The CDR3 DNA sequence: TGTGCCACCAGTGATTTGCGGGGATCCTTCCGGACAGATACGCAGTATTTT. This encodes CATSDLRGSFRTDTQYF.